The next 5 T cell receptor beta chains were all read from a single sample in a study of blood T cell repertoires in COVID-19. Some clones are missing from TCRdb's copy, which holds only in-frame ones; the method was immunoSEQ multiplex PCR. The table lists about 220,000 clones, around 89% of them singletons, with roughly 3% in the top ten. Sequenced sample: PBMCs or T cells enriched from blood (not recorded which). The receptors originated from a woman younger than 30 in a cohort exposed to, infected with or recovered from COVID-19 (not recorded which).

The chain recombines TRBV18 with TRBJ1-1; D might be TRBD1 (6 bases). CDR3 length: 14 residues. With 6 bases removed from V and 6 bases from J, the gap between germline ends came to 17 bases. Per the germline V gene, CDR1 is KGHSH and CDR2 is LQKENI. CDR3 amino acids: CASSLLGQSAEAFF. In DNA form, the CDR3 reads TGTGCCAGCTCGCTGCTCGGACAGTCCGCTGAAGCTTTCTTT.

The V gene is TRBV2, the J gene TRBJ2-3; 8 bases are shared with TRBD1. The junction had 8 bases not matched to a gene; V was cut back by 7 bases and J by 2 bases. CDR3 length equals 15 residues. Germline assignment: CDR1 SNHLY and CDR2 FYNNEI. CDR3 residues: CASKVDRAYTDTQYF. CDR3 DNA sequence: TGTGCCAGCAAAGTGGACAGGGCCTACACAGATACGCAGTATTTT.

The chain combines TRBV12-3 or TRBV12-4 with TRBJ1-5; no reliable D call. The CDR3 consists of 9 residues. The CDR3 loop reads CACGKPQHF. The CDR3, as DNA: TGTGCATGTGGCAAGCCCCAGCATTTT.

V and J are TRBV3-1 (or the pseudogene TRBV3-2) and TRBJ2-7; 8 bases map to TRBD2. J lost 5 bases, V lost 3 bases, and 9 bases had no gene match. The CDR3 runs to 15 residues. Germline V gives CDR1 LGHDT, CDR2 YNNKEL (reference sequence). In DNA form, the CDR3 reads TGTGCCAGCAGCCATTTAGCGGGAAGGGTCGACGAGCAGTACTTC. Protein: CASSHLAGRVDEQYF.

DNA of the CDR3: TGTGCCAGCAGTTTGCTATCAGGTGAGCAGTTCTTC. The encoded protein is CASSLLSGEQFF. V and J are TRBV12-3 or TRBV12-4 and TRBJ2-1; no firm D call. This CDR3 has 12 amino acids. Between the trimmed V and J ends, which lost 3 bases and 9 bases, there was a span of 9 bases.